This T cell receptor beta chain emerged from a study of CD8 T cells in Susac syndrome. Study-level results: The study recognized that its TCR sequencing and HLA analysis covered a relatively small number of individuals.

An amount of RNA that ranged from roughly 0.5 to 1 ug was reverse transcribed with random hexamers. The TCR beta CDR3 was amplified by immunoSEQ multiplex PCR across 54 Vbeta, 13 Jbeta. Each CDR3 protein is one row after TCRdb ran MiXCR on the immunoSEQ multiplex PCR reads. The data contain roughly 330,000 distinct CDR3 sequences, about 90% of them singletons. A note on this clonotype: Its target is unknown.

TCR beta from blood CD8+ and CD4+ T cells was sequenced. Treatment-naive patients with stable or active relapsing-remitting disease were the multiple sclerosis controls. Germline V CDR1 and CDR2: KGHSH, LQKENI. The CDR3 consists of 16 residues. Trimming removed 5 bases at V and 3 bases at J, with 17 bases between. The sequenced material came from CD4+ T cells from PBMCs. V and J are TRBV18 and TRBJ2-4; possibly TRBD2 for D (5 bases). The receptor comes from a human donor with multiple sclerosis. CDR3 protein: CASSSLRESVKNIQYF. DNA for the CDR3: TGTGCCAGCTCATCCTTGAGGGAGTCCGTCAAAAACATTCAGTACTTC.